This T cell receptor (beta chain) was sequenced during a study of tumor and adjacent non-tumor tissue in lung cancer. Three rounds of nested PCR, following a modified ARM-PCR protocol, produced the TCRbeta library. One entry per CDR3 protein, called by TCRdb with MiXCR from the multiplex PCR reads. The data show 91,000 or so distinct CDR3 sequences, with approximately 70% seen just once and approximately 16% held by the top ten. This sample's RNA came from whole unsorted tissue. Chemotherapy-naive patients with new lung cancer underwent thoracic surgery in China, August–November 2014. The V gene's germline CDR1 is MNHNS and CDR2 SASEGT. There are 16 residues in the CDR3. As to this clonotype: A read error may produce the germline difference seen at one junction end.

This receptor was identified in a man in his sixties with non-small cell lung cancer. The chain has TRBV6-1 and TRBJ1-5; no reliable D call. The sample comprised lung tumor tissue. CDR3 nucleotides: TGTGCCAGCGACGATCGACGCCTCGGAGGCAATCAGCTCCAGCATTTT. Its translation is CASDDRRLGGNQLQHF.